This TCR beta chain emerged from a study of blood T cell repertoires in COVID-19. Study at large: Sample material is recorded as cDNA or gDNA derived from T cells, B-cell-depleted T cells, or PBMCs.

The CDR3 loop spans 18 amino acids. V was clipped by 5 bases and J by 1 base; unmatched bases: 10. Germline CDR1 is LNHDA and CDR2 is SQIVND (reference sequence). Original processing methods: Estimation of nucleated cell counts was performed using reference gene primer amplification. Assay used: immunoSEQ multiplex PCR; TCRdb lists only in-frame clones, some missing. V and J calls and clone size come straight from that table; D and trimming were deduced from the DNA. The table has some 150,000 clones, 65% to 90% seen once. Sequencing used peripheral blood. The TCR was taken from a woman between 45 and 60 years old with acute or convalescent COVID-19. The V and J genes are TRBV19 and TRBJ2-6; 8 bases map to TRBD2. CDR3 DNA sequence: TGTGCCAGTAGTCTCCCCCGGGGGGGATTGTCTGGGGCCAACGTCCTGACTTTC. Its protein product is CASSLPRGGLSGANVLTF.